The entry below gives a single TCR beta chain sequence along with its context. V shed 8 bases and J 0 bases; nucleotides not matched to a gene: 8. From germline, CDR1 is SGHRS and CDR2 YFSETQ. There are 15 residues in the CDR3. In the original workflow: How many nucleated cells were present was estimated from reference gene primer amplification. The method was immunoSEQ multiplex PCR; TCRdb's version includes in-frame clones alone and lacks a portion of them. Clonal size and the V and J genes are those of that table, whereas D and trimming came from the DNA. In the table there are approximately 250,000 clones, around 83% of which are singletons. The sample comes from a study of blood T cell repertoires in COVID-19. Study information: PBMCs, B-cell-depleted T cells, or T cells were the source of the cDNA or gDNA that made up the material.

The chain combines TRBV5-1 with TRBJ2-7; 10 nucleotides line up with TRBD1. Sequencing was done on a sample of peripheral blood. The clonotype was recovered from a man younger than 30 with active or convalescent COVID-19. The CDR3 loop is CASGTGQGLSYEQYF. CDR3 sequence (DNA): TGCGCCAGTGGAACGGGACAGGGGCTCTCCTACGAGCAGTACTTC.